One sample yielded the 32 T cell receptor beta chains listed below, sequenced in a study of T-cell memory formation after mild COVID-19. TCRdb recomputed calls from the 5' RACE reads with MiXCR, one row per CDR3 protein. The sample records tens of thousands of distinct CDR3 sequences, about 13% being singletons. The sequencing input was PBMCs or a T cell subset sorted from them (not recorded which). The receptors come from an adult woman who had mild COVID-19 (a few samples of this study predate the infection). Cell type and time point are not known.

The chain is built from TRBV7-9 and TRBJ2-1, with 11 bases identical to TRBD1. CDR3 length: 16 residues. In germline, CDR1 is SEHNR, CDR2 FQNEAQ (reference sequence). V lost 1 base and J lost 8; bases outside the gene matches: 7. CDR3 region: CASSLGGTGGRYEQFF. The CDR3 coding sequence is TGTGCCAGCAGCTTAGGTGGGACAGGGGGTCGCTATGAGCAGTTCTTC.

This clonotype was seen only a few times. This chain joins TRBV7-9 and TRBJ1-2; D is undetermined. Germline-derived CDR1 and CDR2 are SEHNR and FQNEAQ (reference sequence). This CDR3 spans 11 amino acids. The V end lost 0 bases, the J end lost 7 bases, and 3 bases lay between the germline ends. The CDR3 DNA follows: TGTGCCAGCAGCTTAGCAGGTGGCTACACCTTC. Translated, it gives CASSLAGGYTF.

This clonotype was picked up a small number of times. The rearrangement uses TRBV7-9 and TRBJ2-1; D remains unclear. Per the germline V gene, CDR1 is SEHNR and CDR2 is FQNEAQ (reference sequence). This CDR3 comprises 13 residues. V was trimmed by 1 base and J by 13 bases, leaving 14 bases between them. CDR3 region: CASSLESSKPQFF. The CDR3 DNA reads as TGTGCCAGCAGCTTAGAGTCTAGTAAGCCCCAGTTCTTC.

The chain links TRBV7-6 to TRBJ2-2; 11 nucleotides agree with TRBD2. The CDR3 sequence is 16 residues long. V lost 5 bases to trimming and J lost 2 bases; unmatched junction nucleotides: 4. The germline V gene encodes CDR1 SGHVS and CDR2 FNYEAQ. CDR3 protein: CASSPTSGRNTGELFF. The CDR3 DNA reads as TGTGCCAGCAGCCCTACTAGCGGGAGAAACACCGGGGAGCTGTTTTTT.

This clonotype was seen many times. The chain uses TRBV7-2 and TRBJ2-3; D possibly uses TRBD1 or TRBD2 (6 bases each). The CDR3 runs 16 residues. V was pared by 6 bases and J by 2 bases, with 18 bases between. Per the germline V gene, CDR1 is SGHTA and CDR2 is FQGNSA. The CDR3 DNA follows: TGTGCCAGCAGACAAGGGGGTCCGGGAGTCACAGATACGCAGTATTTT. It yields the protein CASRQGGPGVTDTQYF.

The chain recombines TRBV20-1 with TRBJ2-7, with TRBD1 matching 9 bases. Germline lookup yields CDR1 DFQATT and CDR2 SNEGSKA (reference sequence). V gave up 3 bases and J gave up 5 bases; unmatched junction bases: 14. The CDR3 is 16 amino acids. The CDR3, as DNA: TGCAGTGCTAGCTCGGGACAGGGAGTTTTCCTCCACGAGCAGTACTTC. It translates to CSASSGQGVFLHEQYF.

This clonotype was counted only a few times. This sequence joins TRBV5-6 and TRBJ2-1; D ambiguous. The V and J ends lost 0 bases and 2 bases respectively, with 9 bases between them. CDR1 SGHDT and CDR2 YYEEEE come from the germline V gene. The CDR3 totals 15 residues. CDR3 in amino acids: CASSLAWPTYNEQFF. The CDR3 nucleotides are TGTGCCAGCAGCTTGGCCTGGCCAACCTACAATGAGCAGTTCTTC.

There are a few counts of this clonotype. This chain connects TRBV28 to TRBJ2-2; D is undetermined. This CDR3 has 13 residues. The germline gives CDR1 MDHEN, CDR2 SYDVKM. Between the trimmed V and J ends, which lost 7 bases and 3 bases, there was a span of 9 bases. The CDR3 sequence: CASIGPHTGELFF. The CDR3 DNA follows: TGTGCCAGCATAGGTCCTCACACCGGGGAGCTGTTTTTT.

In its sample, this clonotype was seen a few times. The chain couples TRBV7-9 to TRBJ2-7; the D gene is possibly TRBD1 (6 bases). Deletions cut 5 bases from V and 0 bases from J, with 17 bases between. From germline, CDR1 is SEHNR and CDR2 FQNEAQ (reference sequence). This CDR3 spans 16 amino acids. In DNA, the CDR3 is TGTGCCAGCAGCATCCCCGGACAGAGTGCCTCCTACGAGCAGTACTTC. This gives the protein CASSIPGQSASYEQYF.

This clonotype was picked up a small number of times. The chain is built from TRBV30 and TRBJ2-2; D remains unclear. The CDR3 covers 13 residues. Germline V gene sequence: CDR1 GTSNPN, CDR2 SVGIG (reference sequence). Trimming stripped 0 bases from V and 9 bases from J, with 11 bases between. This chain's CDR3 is CAWSVTKNRELFF. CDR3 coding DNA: TGTGCCTGGAGTGTAACCAAGAACCGGGAGCTGTTTTTT. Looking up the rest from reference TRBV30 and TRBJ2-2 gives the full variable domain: SQTIHQWPATLVQPVGSPLSLECTVEGTSNPNLYWYRQAAGRGLQLLFYSVGIGQISSEVPQNLSASRPQDRQFILSSKKLLLSDSGFYLCAWSVTKNRELFFGEGSRLTVL.

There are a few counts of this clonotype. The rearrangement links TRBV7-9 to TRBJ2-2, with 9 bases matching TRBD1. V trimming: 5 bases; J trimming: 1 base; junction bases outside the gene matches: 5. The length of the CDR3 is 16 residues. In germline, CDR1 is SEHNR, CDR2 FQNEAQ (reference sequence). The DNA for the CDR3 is TGTGCCAGCAGCGCCCGACAGGGGGAGAACACCGGGGAGCTGTTTTTT. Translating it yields CASSARQGENTGELFF.

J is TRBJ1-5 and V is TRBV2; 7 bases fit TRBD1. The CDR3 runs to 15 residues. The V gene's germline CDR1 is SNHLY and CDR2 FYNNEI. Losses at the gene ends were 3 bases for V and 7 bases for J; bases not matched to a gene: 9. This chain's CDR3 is CASSETGLVWQPQHF. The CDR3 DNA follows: TGTGCCAGCAGTGAGACAGGGCTAGTATGGCAGCCCCAGCATTTT.

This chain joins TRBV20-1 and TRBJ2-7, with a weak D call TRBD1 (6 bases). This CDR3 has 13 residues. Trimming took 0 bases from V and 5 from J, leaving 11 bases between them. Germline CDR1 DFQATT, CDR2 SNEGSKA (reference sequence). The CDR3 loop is CSARDEQGHEQYF. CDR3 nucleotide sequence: TGCAGTGCTAGAGATGAACAGGGTCACGAGCAGTACTTC.

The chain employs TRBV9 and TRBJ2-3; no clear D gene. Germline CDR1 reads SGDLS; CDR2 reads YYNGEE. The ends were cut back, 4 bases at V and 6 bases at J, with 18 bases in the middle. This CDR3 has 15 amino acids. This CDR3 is CASSPSDPLGDTQYF. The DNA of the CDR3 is TGTGCCAGCAGCCCCTCCGATCCACTGGGGGATACGCAGTATTTT.

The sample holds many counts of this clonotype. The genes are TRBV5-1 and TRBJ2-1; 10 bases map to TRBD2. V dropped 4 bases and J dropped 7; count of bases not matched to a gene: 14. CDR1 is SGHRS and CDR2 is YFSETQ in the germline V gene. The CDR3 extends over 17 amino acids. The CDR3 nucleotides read TGCGCCAGCAGCGACTACGGACTAGCGGAGATATGGAATGAGCAGTTCTTC. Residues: CASSDYGLAEIWNEQFF.

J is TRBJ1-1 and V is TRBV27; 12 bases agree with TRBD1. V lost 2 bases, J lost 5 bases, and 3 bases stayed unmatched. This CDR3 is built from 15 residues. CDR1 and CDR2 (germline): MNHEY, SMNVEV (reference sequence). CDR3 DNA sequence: TGTGCCAGCAGTTTAGGGACAGGGGGCAGGACTGAAGCTTTCTTT. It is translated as CASSLGTGGRTEAFF.

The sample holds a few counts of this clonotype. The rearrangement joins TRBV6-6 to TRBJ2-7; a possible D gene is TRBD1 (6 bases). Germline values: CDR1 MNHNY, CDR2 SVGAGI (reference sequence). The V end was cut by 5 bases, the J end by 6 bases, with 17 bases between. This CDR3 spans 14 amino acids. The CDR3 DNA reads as TGTGCCAGCAGTCCCCGGGACACTGAATCCGAGCAGTACTTC. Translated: CASSPRDTESEQYF.

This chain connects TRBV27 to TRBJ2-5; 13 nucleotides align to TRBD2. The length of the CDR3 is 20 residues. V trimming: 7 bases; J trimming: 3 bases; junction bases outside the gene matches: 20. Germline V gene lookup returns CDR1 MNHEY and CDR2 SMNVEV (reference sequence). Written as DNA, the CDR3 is TGTGCCAGCACCCCTACCGGGACTAGCGGGATAACCGCCAAGGAAGAGACCCAGTACTTC. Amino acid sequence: CASTPTGTSGITAKEETQYF.

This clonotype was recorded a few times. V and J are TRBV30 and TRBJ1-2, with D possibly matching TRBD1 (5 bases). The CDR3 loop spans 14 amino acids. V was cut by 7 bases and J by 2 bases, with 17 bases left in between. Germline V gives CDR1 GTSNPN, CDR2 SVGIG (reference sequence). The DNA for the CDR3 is TGTGCCTTGGGACCCTTCCCGGCGAACTATGGCTACACCTTC. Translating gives CALGPFPANYGYTF. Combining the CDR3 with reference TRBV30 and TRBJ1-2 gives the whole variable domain SQTIHQWPATLVQPVGSPLSLECTVEGTSNPNLYWYRQAAGRGLQLLFYSVGIGQISSEVPQNLSASRPQDRQFILSSKKLLLSDSGFYLCALGPFPANYGYTFGSGTRLTVV.

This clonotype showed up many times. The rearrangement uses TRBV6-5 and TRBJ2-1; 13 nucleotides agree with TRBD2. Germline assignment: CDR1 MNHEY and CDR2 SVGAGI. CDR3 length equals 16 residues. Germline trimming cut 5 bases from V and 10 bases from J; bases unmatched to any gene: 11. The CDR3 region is CASSQPTSGRAGEQFF. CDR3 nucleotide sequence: TGTGCCAGCAGTCAACCAACTAGCGGGAGGGCCGGGGAGCAGTTCTTC.

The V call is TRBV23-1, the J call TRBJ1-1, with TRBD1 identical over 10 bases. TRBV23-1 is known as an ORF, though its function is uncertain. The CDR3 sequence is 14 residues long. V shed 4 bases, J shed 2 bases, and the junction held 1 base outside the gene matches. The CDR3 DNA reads TGCGCCAGCAGTCGGACAGGGGGAAACACTGAAGCTTTCTTT. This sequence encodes CASSRTGGNTEAFF.

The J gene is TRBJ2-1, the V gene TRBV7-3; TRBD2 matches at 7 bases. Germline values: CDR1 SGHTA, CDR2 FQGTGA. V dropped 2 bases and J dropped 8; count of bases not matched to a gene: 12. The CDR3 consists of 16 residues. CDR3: CASSLGSDGGRHEQFF. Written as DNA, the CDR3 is TGTGCCAGCAGCTTAGGTTCGGACGGGGGGAGACATGAGCAGTTCTTC. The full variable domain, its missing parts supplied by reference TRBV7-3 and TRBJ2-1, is GAGVSQTPSNKVTEKGKYVELRCDPISGHTALYWYRQSLGQGPEFLIYFQGTGAADDSGLPNDRFFAVRPEGSVSTLKIQRTERGDSAVYLCASSLGSDGGRHEQFFGPGTRLTVL.

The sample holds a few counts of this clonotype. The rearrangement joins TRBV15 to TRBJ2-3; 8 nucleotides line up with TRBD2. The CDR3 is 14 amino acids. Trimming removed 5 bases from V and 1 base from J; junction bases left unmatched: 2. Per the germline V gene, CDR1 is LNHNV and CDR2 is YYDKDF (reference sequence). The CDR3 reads CATSRSGGTDTQYF. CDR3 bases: TGTGCCACCAGCCGTAGCGGGGGCACAGATACGCAGTATTTT.

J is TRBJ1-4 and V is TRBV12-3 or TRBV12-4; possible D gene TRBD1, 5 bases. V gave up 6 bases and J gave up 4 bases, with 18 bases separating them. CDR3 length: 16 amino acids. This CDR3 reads CASSVLKTDINEKLFF. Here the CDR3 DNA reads TGTGCCAGCAGCGTACTAAAGACAGACATTAATGAAAAACTGTTTTTT.

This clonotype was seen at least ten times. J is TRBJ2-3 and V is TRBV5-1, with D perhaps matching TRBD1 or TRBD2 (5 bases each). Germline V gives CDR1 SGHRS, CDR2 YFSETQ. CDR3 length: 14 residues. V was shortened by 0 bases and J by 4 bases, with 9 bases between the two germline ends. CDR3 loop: CASSLGLGADTQYF. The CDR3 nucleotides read TGCGCCAGCAGCTTGGGACTGGGGGCAGATACGCAGTATTTT. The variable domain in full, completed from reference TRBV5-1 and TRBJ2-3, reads KAGVTQTPRYLIKTRGQQVTLSCSPISGHRSVSWYQQTPGQGLQFLFEYFSETQRNKGNFPGRFSGRQFSNSRSEMNVSTLELGDSALYLCASSLGLGADTQYFGPGTRLTVL.

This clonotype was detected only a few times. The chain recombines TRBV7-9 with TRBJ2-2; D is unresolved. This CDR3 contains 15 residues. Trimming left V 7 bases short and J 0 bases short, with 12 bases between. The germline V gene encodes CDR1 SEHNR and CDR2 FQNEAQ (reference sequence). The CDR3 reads CASNPSAANTGELFF. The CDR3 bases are TGTGCCAGCAACCCATCGGCAGCGAACACCGGGGAGCTGTTTTTT.

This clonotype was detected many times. For the CDR3, the DNA is TGTGCCAGCAGCTTTAGGGGGCCGGGCACAGATACGCAGTATTTT. Encoded protein: CASSFRGPGTDTQYF. V gene TRBV7-2 combines with J gene TRBJ2-3; 7 bases line up with TRBD1. V was pared by 3 bases and J by 1 base, with 4 bases of the junction left unmatched. CDR1 and CDR2 (germline): SGHTA, FQGNSA. CDR3 length: 15 residues.

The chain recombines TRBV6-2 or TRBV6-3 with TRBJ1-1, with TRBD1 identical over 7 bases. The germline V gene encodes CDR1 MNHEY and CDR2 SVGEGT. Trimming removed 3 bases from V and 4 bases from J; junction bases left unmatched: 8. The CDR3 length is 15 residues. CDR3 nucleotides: TGTGCCAGCAGTTATGTGGTAGGGGGCTTCACTGAAGCTTTCTTT. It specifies CASSYVVGGFTEAFF.

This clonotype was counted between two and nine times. The CDR3 sequence: CASTSDRGYQETQYF. The DNA of the CDR3 is TGTGCCAGCACCTCGGACAGGGGGTACCAAGAGACCCAGTACTTC. The rearrangement joins TRBV6-2 or TRBV6-3 to TRBJ2-5; 10 bases fit TRBD1. The germline CDR1 and CDR2 sequences are MNHEY and SVGEGT. This CDR3 has 15 residues. Germline trimming cut 7 bases from V and 0 bases from J; bases unmatched to any gene: 5.

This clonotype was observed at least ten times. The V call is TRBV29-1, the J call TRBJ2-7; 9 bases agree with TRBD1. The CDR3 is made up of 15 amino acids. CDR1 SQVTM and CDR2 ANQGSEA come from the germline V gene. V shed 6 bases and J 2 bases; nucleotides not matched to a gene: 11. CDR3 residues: CSVQRDRDLTYEQYF. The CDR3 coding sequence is TGCAGCGTCCAACGGGACAGGGACTTAACCTACGAGCAGTACTTC.

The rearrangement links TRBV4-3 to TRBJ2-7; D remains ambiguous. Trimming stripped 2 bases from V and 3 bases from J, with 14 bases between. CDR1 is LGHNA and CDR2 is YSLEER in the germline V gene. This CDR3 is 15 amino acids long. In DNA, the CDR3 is TGCGCCAGCAGCCAAAACTACTATGGACGCTACGAGCAGTACTTC. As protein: CASSQNYYGRYEQYF.

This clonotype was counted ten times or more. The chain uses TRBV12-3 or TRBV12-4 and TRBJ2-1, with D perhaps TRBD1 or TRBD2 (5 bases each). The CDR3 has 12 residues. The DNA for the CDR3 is TGTGCTAGGGACGCTCTAAGCAATGAGCAGTTCTTC. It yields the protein CARDALSNEQFF.